The entry that follows covers one T cell receptor beta chain sequence. The antigen is unknown. The data were taken from a study of Ad26.COV2.S vaccination and SARS-CoV-2 variants. Study as a whole: This donor came from the COV1001 trial of Ad26.COV2.S. The authors gave Ad26.COV2.S intramuscularly, either once or twice 56 days apart. Study-level findings and limits: Those who received the vaccine showed greater spike-specific TCR breadth than those given placebo.

Repertoires were generated with immunoSEQ multiplex PCR, while TCRdb's copy carries only in-frame clones and drops some. This sample has about 250,000 clones, with around 87% found just once. Specified treatment: about 20 received Ad26.COV2.S at low or high dose, single or two shots; roughly five received placebo; per-sample allocation not given. Following the first vaccine or placebo injection, samples were taken on day 63. Boston hosted the donor, who was an adult aged 18-55 years. V was shortened by 4 bases and J by 0 bases, with 11 bases between the two germline ends. The CDR3 spans 15 residues. CDR1 and CDR2 (germline): MNHEY, SMNVEV (reference sequence).

This chain connects TRBV27 to TRBJ2-3; D may be TRBD2 (5 bases). This receptor was obtained from a person between 18 and 60 years old who received the Ad26.COV2.S COVID-19 vaccine or a placebo. Sequencing used peripheral blood, obtained in a trial of Ad26.COV2.S vaccine versus placebo. The CDR3 protein is CASSWQAASTDTQYF. The CDR3, as DNA: TGTGCCAGCAGTTGGCAAGCGGCGAGCACAGATACGCAGTATTTT.